This note documents a single T cell receptor (beta chain) sequence. This sample is drawn from a study of shared clonotypes between healthy human individuals. CDR1 and CDR2 (germline): KGHSH, LQKENI. V gave up 2 bases and J gave up 7 bases, with 14 bases separating them. The CDR3 has 14 residues. Produced via immunoSEQ multiplex PCR; TCRdb's table is partial and in-frame only. The sample lists hundreds of thousands of clones, 95% to 97% occurring once. The naive CD8 subset, CD45RO-negative cells positively selected for CCR7, excluded terminally differentiated effector memory CD45RA+ cells. The sequenced sample was naive CD8+ T cells sorted from blood. The sequence came from a woman in her 30s in good health. J is TRBJ1-1 and V is TRBV18; a possible D gene is TRBD1 (6 bases). The CDR3 nucleotides are TGTGCCAGCTCACCAACCGGGACAAAATTTGAAGCTTTCTTT. Residues: CASSPTGTKFEAFF.